This TCR beta chain was captured by sequencing in a study of blood T cell repertoires in COVID-19. Across the study: PBMCs, B-cell-depleted T cells, or T cells were the source of the cDNA or gDNA that made up the material.

The table came from immunoSEQ multiplex PCR; TCRdb's copy has only in-frame clones and leaves some out. The table includes around 280,000 clones, around 86% detected once. This CDR3 contains 16 residues. The germline V gene has CDR1 SGHKS and CDR2 YYEKEE (reference sequence). V lost 0 bases and J lost 4, with 11 bases in between. This TCR derives from a man aged 65 to 85 with acute or convalescent COVID-19. The J gene is TRBJ2-6, the V gene TRBV5-5; D is perhaps TRBD2 (6 bases). Sequencing input: peripheral blood. The CDR3 loop is CASSLAGTSGANVLTF. CDR3 sequence (DNA): TGTGCCAGCAGCTTGGCAGGGACTTCGGGGGCCAACGTCCTGACTTTC.